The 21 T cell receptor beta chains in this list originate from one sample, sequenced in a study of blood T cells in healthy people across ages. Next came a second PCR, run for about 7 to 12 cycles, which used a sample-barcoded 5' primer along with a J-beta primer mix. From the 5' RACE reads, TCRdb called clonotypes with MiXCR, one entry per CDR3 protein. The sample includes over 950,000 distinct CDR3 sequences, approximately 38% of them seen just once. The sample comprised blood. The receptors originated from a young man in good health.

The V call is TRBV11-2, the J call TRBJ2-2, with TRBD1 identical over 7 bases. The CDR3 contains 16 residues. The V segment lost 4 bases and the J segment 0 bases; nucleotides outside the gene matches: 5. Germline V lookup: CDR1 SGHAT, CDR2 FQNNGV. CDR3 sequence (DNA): TGTGCCAGCAGCTCCTACAGGGGCTCGAACACCGGGGAGCTGTTTTTT. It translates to CASSSYRGSNTGELFF.

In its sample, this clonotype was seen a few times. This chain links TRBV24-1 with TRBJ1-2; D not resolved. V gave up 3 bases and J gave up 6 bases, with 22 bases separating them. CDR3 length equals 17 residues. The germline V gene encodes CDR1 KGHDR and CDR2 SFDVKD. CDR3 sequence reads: CATSDHVIGPNLDGYTF. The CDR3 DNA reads TGTGCCACCAGTGATCACGTGATTGGTCCTAACCTGGATGGCTACACCTTC.

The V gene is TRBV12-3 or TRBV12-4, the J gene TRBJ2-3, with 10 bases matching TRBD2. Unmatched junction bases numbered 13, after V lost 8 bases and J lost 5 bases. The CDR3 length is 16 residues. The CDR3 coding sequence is TGTGCCAGCGCTTTTGAGAGCGGGGGGGCCGAAGATACGCAGTATTTT. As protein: CASAFESGGAEDTQYF.

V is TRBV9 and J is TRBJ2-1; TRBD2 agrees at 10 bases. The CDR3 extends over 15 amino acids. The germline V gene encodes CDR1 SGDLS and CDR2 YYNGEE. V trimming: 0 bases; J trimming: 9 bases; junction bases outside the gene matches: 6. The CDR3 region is CASSVERGGGSEQFF. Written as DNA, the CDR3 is TGTGCCAGCAGCGTAGAGCGGGGGGGAGGCAGTGAGCAGTTCTTC.

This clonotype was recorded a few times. CDR3 loop: CASSQDRGHTDTQYF. CDR3 bases: TGCGCCAGCAGCCAAGATAGGGGCCACACAGATACGCAGTATTTT. The V and J genes are TRBV4-3 and TRBJ2-3, with a possible D match to TRBD1 (5 bases). Germline V gives CDR1 LGHNA, CDR2 YSLEER. Trimming cost V 0 bases and J 2 bases, with 9 bases left between them. The CDR3 runs 15 residues.

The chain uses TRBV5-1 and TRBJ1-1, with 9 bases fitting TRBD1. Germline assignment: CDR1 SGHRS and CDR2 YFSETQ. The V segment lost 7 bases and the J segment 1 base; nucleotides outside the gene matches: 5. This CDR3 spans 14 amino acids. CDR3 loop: CASGTGIGNTEAFF. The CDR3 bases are TGCGCCAGCGGGACAGGGATTGGGAACACTGAAGCTTTCTTT.

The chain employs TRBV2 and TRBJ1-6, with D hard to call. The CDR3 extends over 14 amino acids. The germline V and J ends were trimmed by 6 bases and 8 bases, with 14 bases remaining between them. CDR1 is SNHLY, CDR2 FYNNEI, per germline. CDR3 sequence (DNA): TGTGCCAGCAGCGGGGTCCGTACGTATTCACCCCTCCACTTT. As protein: CASSGVRTYSPLHF.

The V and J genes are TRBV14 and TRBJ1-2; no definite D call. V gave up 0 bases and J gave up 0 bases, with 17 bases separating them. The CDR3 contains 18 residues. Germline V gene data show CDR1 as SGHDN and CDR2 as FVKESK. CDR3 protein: CASSQDVGGRTTNYGYTF. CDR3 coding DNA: TGTGCCAGCAGCCAAGACGTGGGAGGGAGGACCACTAACTATGGCTACACCTTC.

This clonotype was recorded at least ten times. This CDR3 is CASSQVGTGRSDTQYF. The CDR3 bases are TGCGCCAGCAGCCAAGTAGGGACAGGTCGTTCGGATACGCAGTATTTT. The rearrangement uses TRBV4-1 and TRBJ2-3; 8 bases align to TRBD1. In germline, CDR1 is MGHRA, CDR2 YSYEKL. This CDR3 contains 16 residues. Trimming at V came to 1 base and at J to 6 bases, leaving 9 bases not matched to a gene.

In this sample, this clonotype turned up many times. CDR3 loop: CASSSILTGLPYNEQFF. DNA for the CDR3: TGTGCCAGCAGCTCCATATTAACAGGCCTACCTTACAATGAGCAGTTCTTC. The rearrangement joins TRBV7-9 to TRBJ2-1, with a possible D match to TRBD1 (5 bases). V lost 4 bases and J lost 4, with 20 bases in between. Per the germline V gene, CDR1 is SEHNR and CDR2 is FQNEAQ (reference sequence). There are 17 residues in the CDR3. Combining the CDR3 with reference TRBV7-9 and TRBJ2-1 gives the whole variable domain DTGVSQNPRHKITKRGQNVTFRCDPISEHNRLYWYRQTLGQGPEFLTYFQNEAQLEKSRLLSDRFSAERPKGSFSTLEIQRTEQGDSAMYLCASSSILTGLPYNEQFFGPGTRLTVL.

The CDR3 DNA reads as TGCAGTGCTAGAGATCAGGGGCTAGCGGGGGACCTTTACAATGAGCAGTACTTC. This gives the protein CSARDQGLAGDLYNEQYF. The V call is TRBV20-1, the J call TRBJ2-7; 10 bases align to TRBD2. J was trimmed by 7 bases and V by 0 bases; bases with no gene match: 18. The length of the CDR3 is 18 residues. CDR1 is DFQATT, CDR2 SNEGSKA, per germline (reference sequence).

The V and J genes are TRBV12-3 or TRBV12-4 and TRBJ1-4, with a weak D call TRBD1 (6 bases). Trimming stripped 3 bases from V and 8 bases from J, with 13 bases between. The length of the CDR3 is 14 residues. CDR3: CASSFGGLREKLFF. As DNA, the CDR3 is TGTGCCAGCAGTTTCGGGGGGCTGAGGGAAAAACTGTTTTTT.

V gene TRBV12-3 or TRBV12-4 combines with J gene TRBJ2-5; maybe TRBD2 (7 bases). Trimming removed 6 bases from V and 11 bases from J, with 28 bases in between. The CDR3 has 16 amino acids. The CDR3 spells CASRPFGGGNLNEQYF. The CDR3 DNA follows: TGTGCCAGCAGACCCTTCGGCGGGGGCAATTTAAATGAGCAGTACTTC.

The DNA for the CDR3 is TGTGCCATTACCGTGGACAGGGTCGACTATGGCTACACCTTC. Its protein is CAITVDRVDYGYTF. The chain couples TRBV10-3 to TRBJ1-2; 8 nucleotides agree with TRBD1. This CDR3 has 14 amino acids. From germline, CDR1 is ENHRY and CDR2 SYGVKD. Trimming removed 9 bases from V and 3 bases from J; junction bases left unmatched: 9.

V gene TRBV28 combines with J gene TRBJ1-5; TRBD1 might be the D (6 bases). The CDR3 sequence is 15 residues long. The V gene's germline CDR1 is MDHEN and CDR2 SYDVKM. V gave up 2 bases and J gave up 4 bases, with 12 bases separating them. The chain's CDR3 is CASSLPGQENQPQHF. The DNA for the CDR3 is TGTGCCAGCAGTTTACCGGGACAAGAAAATCAGCCCCAGCATTTT.

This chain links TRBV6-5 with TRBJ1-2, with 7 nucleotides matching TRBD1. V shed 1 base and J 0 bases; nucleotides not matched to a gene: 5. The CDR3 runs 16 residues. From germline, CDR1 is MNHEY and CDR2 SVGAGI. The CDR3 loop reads CASSYYRQGSNYGYTF. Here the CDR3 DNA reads TGTGCCAGCAGTTACTATAGACAGGGATCTAACTATGGCTACACCTTC.

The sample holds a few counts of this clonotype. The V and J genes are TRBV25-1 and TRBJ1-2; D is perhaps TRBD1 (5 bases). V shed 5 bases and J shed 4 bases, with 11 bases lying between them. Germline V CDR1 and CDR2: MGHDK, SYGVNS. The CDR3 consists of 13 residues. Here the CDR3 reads CASSLGEGYGYTF. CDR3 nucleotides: TGTGCCAGCAGTTTGGGGGAGGGCTATGGCTACACCTTC.

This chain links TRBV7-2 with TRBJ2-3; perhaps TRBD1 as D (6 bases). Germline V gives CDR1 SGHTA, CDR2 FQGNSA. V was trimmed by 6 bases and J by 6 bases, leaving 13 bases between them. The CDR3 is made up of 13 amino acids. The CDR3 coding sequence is TGTGCCAGCAGAAAGGGGGATCAGGATACGCAGTATTTT. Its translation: CASRKGDQDTQYF.

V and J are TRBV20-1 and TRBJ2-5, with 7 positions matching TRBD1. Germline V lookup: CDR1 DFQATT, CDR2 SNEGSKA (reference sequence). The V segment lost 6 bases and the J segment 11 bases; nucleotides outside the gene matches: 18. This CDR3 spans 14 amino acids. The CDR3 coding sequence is TGCAGTGCGAGACCGGGACAGTTTAGGAGTGAGCAGTACTTC. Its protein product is CSARPGQFRSEQYF.

CDR3 amino acids: CASTLNAGAVGQPQHF. CDR3 DNA sequence: TGTGCCAGCACCCTGAATGCGGGGGCGGTGGGACAGCCCCAGCATTTT. This chain connects TRBV7-2 to TRBJ1-5; possible D gene TRBD1, 6 bases. The germline gives CDR1 SGHTA, CDR2 FQGNSA. V was cut by 7 bases and J by 7 bases, with 23 bases left in between. The length of the CDR3 is 16 residues.

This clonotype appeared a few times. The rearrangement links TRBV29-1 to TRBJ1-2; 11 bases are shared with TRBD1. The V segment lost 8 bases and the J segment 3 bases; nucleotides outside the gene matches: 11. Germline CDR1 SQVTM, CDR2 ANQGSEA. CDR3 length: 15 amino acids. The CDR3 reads CSILDRGRFDYGYTF. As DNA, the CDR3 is TGCAGCATCCTGGACAGGGGGCGGTTTGACTATGGCTACACCTTC.